This T cell receptor beta chain emerged from a study of a mutant IDH1 vaccine in newly diagnosed glioma. In regard to this clone: Its antigen is currently unknown.

Time point noted: week 5, during vaccination. Topical imiquimod accompanied each vaccine dose, which consisted of 300 ug of mutant IDH1 20-mer peptide. Profiled with immunoSEQ multiplex PCR; TCRdb holds only in-frame clones, not every one. The sample has some 42,000 clones, approximately 83% seen once. General study points: Immune responses induced by vaccination arose in about 93% of the patients.

The trim removed 3 bases at V and 0 bases at J, leaving 9 bases unmatched. Per germline, CDR1 GTSNPN and CDR2 SVGIG (reference sequence). CDR3 length equals 19 residues. The receptor was isolated from a man aged 35-49 years with glioma. The source material was PBMCs, sampled from a glioma patient whose treatment included an IDH1 peptide vaccine. The rearrangement uses TRBV30 and TRBJ2-1; 15 positions agree with TRBD2. For the CDR3, the DNA is TGTGCCTGGAGCCTATCCGGGACTAGCGGGAGGAGCTCCTACAATGAGCAGTTCTTC. It codes for CAWSLSGTSGRSSYNEQFF. The full variable domain, its missing parts supplied by reference TRBV30 and TRBJ2-1, is SQTIHQWPATLVQPVGSPLSLECTVEGTSNPNLYWYRQAAGRGLQLLFYSVGIGQISSEVPQNLSASRPQDRQFILSSKKLLLSDSGFYLCAWSLSGTSGRSSYNEQFFGPGTRLTVL.